The following is a T cell receptor beta chain sequence with its context. The antigen remains undetermined. The data belong to a study of siplizumab effects on memory and regulatory T cells. The study's findings and limits: Proliferating siplizumab-culture Treg suppressive function went unconfirmed.

CDR1 SGHTA and CDR2 FQGNSA come from the germline V gene. This CDR3 is built from 14 residues. Trimming removed 7 bases at V and 4 bases at J, with 14 bases between. TCRdb's copy holds only in-frame clones and misses some; the assay was immunoSEQ multiplex PCR. The sample has tens of thousands of clones, about 90% seen once. Sequences were obtained from CD8+ T cells sorted from blood. This sequence joins TRBV7-2 and TRBJ1-3; D gene uncertain. The TCR sequence derives from a human donor in good health. The CDR3 reads CASINLGTGNTIYF. The CDR3 region has the DNA TGTGCCAGCATCAATCTCGGTACCGGAAACACCATATATTTT.